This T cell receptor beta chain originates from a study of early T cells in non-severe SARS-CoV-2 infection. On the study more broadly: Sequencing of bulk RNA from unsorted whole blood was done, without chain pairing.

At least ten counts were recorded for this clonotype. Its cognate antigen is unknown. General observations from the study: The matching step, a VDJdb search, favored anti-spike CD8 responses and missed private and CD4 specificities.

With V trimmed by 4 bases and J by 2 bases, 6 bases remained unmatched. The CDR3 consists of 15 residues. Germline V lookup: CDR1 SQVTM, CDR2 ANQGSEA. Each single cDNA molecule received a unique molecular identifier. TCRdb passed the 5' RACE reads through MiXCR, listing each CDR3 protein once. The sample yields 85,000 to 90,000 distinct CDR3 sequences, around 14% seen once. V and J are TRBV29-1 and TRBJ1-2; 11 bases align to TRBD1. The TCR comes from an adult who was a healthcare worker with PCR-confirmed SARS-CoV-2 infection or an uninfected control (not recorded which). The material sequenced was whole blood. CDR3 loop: CSVGDRGKGNYGYTF. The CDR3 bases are TGCAGCGTTGGGGACAGGGGGAAGGGGAACTATGGCTACACCTTC.